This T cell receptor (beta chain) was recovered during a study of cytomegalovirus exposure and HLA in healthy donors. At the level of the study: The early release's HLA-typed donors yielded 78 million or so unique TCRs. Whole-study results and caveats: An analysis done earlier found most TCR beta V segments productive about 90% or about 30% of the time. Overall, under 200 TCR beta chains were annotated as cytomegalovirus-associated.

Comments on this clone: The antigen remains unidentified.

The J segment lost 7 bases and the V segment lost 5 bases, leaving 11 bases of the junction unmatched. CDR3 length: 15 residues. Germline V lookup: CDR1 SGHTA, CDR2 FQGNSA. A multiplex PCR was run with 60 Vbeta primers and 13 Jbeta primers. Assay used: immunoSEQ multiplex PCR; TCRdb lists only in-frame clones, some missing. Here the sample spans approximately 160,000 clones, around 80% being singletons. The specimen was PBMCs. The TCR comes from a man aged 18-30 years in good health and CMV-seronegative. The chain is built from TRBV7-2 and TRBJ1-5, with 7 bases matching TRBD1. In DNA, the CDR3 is TGTGCCAGCAGCCTGGGACAGTGGGGTGTACAGCCCCAGCATTTT. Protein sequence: CASSLGQWGVQPQHF.